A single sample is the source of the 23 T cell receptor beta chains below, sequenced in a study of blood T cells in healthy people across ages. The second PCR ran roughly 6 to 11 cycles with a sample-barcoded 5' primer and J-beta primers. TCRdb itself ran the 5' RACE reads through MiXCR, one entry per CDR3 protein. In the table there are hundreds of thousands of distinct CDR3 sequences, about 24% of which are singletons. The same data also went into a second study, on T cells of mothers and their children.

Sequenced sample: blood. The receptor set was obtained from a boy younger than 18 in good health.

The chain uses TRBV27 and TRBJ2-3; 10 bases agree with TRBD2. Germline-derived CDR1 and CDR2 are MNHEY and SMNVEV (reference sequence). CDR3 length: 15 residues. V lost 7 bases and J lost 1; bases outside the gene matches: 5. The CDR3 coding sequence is TGTGCCAGCACCTCTCTAGCGGGAGGCACAGATACGCAGTATTTT. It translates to CASTSLAGGTDTQYF.

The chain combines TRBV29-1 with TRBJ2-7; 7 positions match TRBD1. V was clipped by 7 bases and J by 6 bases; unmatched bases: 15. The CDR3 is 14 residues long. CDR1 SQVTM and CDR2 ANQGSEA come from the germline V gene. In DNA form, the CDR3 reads TGCAGCGGTGTCTGGGGACAGAGGGCGGGCGAGCAGTACTTC. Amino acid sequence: CSGVWGQRAGEQYF.

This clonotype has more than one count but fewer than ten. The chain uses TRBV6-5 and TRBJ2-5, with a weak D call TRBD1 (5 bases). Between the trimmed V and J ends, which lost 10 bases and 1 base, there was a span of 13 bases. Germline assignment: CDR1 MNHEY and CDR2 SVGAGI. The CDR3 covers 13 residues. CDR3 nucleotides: TGTGCCACCCGACAGATACTCCAAGAGACCCAGTACTTC. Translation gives CATRQILQETQYF.

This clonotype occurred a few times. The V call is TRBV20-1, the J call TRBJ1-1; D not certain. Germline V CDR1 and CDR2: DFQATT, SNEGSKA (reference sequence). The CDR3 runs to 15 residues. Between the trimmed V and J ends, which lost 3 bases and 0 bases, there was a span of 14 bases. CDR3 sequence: CSASGNGRMNTEAFF. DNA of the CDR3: TGCAGTGCTAGCGGCAACGGTCGCATGAACACTGAAGCTTTCTTT.

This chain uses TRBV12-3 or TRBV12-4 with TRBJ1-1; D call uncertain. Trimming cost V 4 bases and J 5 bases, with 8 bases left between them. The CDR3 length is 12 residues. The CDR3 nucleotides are TGTGCCAGCAGTTACTTGCGGACTGAAGCTTTCTTT. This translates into CASSYLRTEAFF.

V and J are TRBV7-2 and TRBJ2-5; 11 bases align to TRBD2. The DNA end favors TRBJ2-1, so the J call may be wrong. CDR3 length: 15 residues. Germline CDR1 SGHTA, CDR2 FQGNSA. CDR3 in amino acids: CASSLELAGDNEQFF. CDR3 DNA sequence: TGTGCCAGCAGCTTAGAACTAGCGGGAGACAATGAGCAGTTCTTC.

The DNA for the CDR3 is TGTGCCAGCAGTTCACAGGGGAGGGGAAACACCATATATTTT. It yields the protein CASSSQGRGNTIYF. This sequence joins TRBV27 and TRBJ1-3, with 7 bases matching TRBD1. J gave up 4 bases and V 4 bases, and 4 bases lay outside the gene matches. There are 14 residues in the CDR3. Germline lookup yields CDR1 MNHEY and CDR2 SMNVEV (reference sequence).

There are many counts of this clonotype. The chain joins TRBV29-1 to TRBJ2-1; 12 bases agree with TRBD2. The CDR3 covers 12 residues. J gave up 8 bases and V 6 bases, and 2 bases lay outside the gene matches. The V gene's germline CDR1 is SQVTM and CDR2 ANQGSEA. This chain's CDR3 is CSVRLAGDEQFF. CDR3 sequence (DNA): TGCAGCGTCCGACTAGCGGGAGATGAGCAGTTCTTC.

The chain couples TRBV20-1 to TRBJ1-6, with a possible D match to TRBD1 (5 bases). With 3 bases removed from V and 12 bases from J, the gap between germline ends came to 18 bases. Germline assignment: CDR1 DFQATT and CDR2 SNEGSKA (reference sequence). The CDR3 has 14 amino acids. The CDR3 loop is CSARGTGEILPLHF. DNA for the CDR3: TGCAGTGCTAGGGGGACGGGCGAAATTTTACCCCTCCACTTT.

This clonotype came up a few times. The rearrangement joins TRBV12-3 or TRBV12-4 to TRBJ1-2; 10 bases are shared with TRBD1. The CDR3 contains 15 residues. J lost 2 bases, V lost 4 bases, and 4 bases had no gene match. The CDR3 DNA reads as TGTGCCAGCAGTTCTTGGGACAGGGGAAACTATGGCTACACCTTC. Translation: CASSSWDRGNYGYTF.

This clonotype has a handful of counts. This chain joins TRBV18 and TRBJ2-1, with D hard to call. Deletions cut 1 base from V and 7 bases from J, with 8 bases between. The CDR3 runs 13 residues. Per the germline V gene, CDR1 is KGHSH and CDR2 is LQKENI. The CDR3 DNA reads TGTGCCAGCTCACCACGACGGGCAAATGAGCAGTTCTTC. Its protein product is CASSPRRANEQFF.

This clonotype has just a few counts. The DNA of the CDR3 is TGCAGTGCACAAACCGGAGGGAGTGATGAAAAACTGTTTTTT. This codes for CSAQTGGSDEKLFF. V is TRBV20-1 and J is TRBJ1-4, with D unclear. Looked up from germline, CDR1 is DFQATT and CDR2 is SNEGSKA (reference sequence). V dropped 6 bases and J dropped 6 bases, with 17 bases sitting between them. The CDR3 runs 14 residues.

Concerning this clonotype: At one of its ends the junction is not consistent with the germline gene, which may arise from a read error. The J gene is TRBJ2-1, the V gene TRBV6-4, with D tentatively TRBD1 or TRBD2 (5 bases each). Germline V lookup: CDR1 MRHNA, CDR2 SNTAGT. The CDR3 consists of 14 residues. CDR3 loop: CASSSSAEDNEQLF. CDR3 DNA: TGTGCCAGCAGTTCTTCAGCGGAGGACAATGAGCAGCTCTTC.

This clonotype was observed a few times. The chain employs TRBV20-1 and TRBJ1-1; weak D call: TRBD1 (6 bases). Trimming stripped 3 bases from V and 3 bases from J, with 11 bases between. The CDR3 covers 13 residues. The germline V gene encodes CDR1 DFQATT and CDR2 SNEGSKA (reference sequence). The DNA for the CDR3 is TGCAGTGCTAGGGTTCAGGGGTACACTGAAGCTTTCTTT. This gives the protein CSARVQGYTEAFF.

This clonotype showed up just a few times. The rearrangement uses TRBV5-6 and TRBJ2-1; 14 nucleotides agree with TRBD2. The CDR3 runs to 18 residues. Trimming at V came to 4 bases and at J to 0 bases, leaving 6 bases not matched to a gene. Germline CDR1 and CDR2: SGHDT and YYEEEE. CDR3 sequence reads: CASSPGLAGEVSYNEQFF. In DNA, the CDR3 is TGTGCCAGCAGCCCGGGACTAGCGGGAGAGGTCTCCTACAATGAGCAGTTCTTC.

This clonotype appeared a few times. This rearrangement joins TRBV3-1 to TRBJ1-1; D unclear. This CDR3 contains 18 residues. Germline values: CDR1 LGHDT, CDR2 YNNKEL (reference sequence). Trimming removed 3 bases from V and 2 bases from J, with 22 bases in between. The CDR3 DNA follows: TGTGCCAGCAGCCATCCCATGGGCCGGGCTTCGAAAAACACTGAAGCTTTCTTT. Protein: CASSHPMGRASKNTEAFF.

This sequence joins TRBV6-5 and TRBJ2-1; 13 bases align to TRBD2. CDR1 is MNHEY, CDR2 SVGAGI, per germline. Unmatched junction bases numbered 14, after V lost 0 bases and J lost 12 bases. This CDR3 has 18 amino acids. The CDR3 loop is CASSYSYRTSGGEGGQFF. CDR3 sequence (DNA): TGTGCCAGCAGTTACTCGTACAGGACTAGCGGGGGTGAAGGAGGGCAGTTCTTC.

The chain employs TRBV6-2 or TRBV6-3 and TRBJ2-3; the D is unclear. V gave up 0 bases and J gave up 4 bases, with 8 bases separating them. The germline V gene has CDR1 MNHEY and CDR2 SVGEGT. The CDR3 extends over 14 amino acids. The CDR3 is CASSYSTSPDTQYF. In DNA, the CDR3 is TGTGCCAGCAGTTACTCGACTTCCCCAGATACGCAGTATTTT.

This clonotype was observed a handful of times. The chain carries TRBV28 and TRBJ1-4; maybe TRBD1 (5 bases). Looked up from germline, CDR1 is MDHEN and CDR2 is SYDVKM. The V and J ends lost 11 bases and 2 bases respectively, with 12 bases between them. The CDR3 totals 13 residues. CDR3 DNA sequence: TGTGCCTGGGGCGGTGGCACTAATGAAAAACTGTTTTTT. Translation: CAWGGGTNEKLFF. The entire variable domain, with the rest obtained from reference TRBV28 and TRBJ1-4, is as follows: DVKVTQSSRYLVKRTGEKVFLECVQDMDHENMFWYRQDPGLGLRLIYFSYDVKMKEKGDIPEGYSVSREKKERFSLILESASTNQTSMYLCAWGGGTNEKLFFGSGTQLSVL.

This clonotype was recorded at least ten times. This chain's CDR3 is CASSHQGNHQPQHF. CDR3 bases: TGTGCCAGCAGCCATCAGGGTAACCATCAGCCCCAGCATTTT. The rearrangement joins TRBV6-2 or TRBV6-3 to TRBJ1-5, with a weak D call TRBD1 (5 bases). Trimming left V 6 bases short and J 5 bases short, with 14 bases between. CDR1 is MNHEY, CDR2 SVGEGT, per germline. The CDR3 contains 14 residues.

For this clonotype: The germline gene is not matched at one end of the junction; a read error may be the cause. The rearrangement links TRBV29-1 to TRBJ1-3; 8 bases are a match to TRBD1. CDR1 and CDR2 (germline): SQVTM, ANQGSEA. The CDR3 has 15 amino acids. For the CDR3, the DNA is TGCAGCGCCCAAAAGGACAGGGACTCTGGAAACACCATGTATTTT. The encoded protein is CSAQKDRDSGNTMYF.

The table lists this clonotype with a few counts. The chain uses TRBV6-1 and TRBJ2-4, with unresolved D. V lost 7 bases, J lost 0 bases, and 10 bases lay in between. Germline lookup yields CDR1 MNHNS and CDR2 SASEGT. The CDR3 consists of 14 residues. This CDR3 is CASIEGQAKNIQYF. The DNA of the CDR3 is TGTGCCAGCATCGAAGGGCAAGCCAAAAACATTCAGTACTTC.

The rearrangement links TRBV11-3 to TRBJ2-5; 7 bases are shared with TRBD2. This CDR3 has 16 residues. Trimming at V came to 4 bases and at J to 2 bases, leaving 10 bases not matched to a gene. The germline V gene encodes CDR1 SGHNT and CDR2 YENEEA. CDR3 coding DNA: TGTGCCAGCAGCTCTGATACGGCGGGGGAGCAAGAGACCCAGTACTTC. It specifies CASSSDTAGEQETQYF.